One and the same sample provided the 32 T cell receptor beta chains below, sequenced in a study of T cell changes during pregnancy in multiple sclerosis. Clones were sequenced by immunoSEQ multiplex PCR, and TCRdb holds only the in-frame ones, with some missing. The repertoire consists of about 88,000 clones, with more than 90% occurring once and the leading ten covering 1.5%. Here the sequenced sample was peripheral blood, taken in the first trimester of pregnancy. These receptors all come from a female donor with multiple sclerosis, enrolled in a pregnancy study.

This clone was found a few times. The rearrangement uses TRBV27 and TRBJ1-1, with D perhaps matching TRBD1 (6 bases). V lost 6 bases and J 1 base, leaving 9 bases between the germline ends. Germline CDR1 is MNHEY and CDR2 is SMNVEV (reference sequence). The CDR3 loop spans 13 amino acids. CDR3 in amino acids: CASRSRGNTEAFF. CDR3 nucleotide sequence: TGTGCCAGCAGATCCAGGGGGAACACTGAAGCTTTCTTT.

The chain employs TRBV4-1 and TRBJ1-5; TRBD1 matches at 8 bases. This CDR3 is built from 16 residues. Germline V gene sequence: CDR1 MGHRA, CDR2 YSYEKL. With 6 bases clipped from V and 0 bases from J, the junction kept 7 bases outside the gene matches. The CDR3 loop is CASRDREVGSNQPQHF. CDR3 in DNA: TGCGCCAGCAGGGACAGGGAGGTAGGTAGCAATCAGCCCCAGCATTTT.

The CDR3 is CAISELGHGRNQPQHF. The CDR3 nucleotides read TGTGCCATCAGTGAACTGGGGCACGGACGCAATCAGCCCCAGCATTTT. The chain combines TRBV10-3 with TRBJ1-5, with D possibly being TRBD1 (5 bases). CDR1 is ENHRY, CDR2 SYGVKD, per germline. This CDR3 comprises 16 residues. Between the trimmed V and J ends, which lost 3 bases and 2 bases, there was a span of 14 bases.

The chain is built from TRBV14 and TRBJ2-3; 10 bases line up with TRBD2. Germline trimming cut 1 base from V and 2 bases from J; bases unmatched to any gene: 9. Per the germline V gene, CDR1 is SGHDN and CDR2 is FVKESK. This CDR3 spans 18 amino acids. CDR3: CASSQGTLAGVFTDTQYF. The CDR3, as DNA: TGTGCCAGCAGCCAAGGAACTCTAGCGGGAGTTTTCACAGATACGCAGTATTTT. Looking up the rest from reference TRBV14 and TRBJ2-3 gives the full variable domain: EAGVTQFPSHSVIEKGQTVTLRCDPISGHDNLYWYRRVMGKEIKFLLHFVKESKQDESGMPNNRFLAERTGGTYSTLKVQPAELEDSGVYFCASSQGTLAGVFTDTQYFGPGTRLTVL.

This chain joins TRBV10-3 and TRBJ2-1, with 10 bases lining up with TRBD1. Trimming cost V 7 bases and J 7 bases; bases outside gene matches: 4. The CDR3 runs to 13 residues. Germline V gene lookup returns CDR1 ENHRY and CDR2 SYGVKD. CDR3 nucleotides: TGTGCCATCATGCGGACAGGGGGTAATGAGCAGTTCTTC. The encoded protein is CAIMRTGGNEQFF.

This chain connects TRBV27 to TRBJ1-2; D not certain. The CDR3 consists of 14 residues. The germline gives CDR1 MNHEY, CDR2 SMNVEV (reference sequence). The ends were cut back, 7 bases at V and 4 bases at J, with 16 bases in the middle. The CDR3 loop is CASTPRGGRYGYTF. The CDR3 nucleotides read TGTGCCAGCACTCCCAGAGGTGGCCGCTATGGCTACACCTTC.

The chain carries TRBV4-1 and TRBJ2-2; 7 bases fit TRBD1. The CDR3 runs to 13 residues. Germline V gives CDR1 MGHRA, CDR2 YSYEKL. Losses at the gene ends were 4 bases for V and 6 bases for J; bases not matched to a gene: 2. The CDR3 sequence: CASSRQGSGELFF. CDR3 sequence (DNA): TGCGCCAGCAGCCGACAGGGATCCGGGGAGCTGTTTTTT.

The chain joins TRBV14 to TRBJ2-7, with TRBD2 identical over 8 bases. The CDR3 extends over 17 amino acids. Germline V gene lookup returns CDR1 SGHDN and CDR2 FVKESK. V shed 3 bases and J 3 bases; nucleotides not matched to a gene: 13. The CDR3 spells CASSQTVLTGGDYEQYF. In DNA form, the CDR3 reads TGTGCCAGCAGCCAGACGGTTCTCACCGGGGGGGACTACGAGCAGTACTTC.

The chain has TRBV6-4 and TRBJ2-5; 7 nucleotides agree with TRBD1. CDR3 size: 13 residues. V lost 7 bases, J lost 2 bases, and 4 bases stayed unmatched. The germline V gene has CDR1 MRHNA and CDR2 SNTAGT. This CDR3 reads CASIIQGQETQYF. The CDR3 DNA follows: TGTGCCAGCATCATACAGGGGCAAGAGACCCAGTACTTC.

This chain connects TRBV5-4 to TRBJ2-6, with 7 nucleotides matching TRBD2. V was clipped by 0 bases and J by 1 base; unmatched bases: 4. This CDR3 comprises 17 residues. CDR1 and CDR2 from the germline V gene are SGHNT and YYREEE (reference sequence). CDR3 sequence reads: CASSLGGGDSGANVLTF. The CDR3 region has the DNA TGTGCCAGCAGCTTGGGGGGGGGAGATTCTGGGGCCAACGTCCTGACTTTC.

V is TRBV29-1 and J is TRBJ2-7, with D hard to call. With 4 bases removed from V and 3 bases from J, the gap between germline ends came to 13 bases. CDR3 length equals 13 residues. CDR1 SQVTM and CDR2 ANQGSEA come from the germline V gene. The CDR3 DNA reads TGCAGCGTTGCCCTGAAGGCGGACTACGAGCAGTACTTC. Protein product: CSVALKADYEQYF.

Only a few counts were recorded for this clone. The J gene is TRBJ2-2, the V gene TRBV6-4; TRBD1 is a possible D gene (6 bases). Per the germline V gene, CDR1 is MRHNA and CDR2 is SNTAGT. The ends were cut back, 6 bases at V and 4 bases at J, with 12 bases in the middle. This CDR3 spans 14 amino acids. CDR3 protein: CASSGGGSTGELFF. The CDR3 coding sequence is TGTGCCAGCAGCGGTGGGGGCAGCACCGGGGAGCTGTTTTTT.

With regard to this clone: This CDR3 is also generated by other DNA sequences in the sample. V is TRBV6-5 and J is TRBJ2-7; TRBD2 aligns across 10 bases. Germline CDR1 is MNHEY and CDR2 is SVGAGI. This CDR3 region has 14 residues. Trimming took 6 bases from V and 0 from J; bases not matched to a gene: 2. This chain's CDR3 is CASSSSGSSYEQYF. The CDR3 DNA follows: TGTGCCAGCAGCTCTAGCGGGAGCTCCTACGAGCAGTACTTC.

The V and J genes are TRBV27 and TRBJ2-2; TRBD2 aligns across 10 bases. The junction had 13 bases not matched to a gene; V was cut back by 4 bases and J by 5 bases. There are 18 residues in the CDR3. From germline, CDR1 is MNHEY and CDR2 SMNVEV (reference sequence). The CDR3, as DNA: TGTGCCAGCAGTTCCGAAAAGCTAGCGGGAGTACTTACCGGGGAGCTGTTTTTT. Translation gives CASSSEKLAGVLTGELFF.

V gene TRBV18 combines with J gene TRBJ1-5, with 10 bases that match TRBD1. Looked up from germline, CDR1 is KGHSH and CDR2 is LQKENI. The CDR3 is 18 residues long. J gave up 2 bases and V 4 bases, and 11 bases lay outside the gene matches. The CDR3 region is CASSQLPGQGFGNQPQHF. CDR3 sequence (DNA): TGTGCCAGCTCACAACTTCCGGGACAGGGGTTTGGCAATCAGCCCCAGCATTTT. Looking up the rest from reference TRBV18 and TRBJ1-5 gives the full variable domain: NAGVMQNPRHLVRRRGQEARLRCSPMKGHSHVYWYRQLPEEGLKFMVYLQKENIIDESGMPKERFSAEFPKEGPSILRIQQVVRGDSAAYFCASSQLPGQGFGNQPQHFGDGTRLSIL.

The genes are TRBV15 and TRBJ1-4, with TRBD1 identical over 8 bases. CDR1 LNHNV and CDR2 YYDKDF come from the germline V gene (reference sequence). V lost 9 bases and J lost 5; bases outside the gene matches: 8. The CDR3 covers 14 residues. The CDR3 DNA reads TGTGCCACTCACAGGGGGTCATTAAATGAAAAACTGTTTTTT. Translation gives CATHRGSLNEKLFF.

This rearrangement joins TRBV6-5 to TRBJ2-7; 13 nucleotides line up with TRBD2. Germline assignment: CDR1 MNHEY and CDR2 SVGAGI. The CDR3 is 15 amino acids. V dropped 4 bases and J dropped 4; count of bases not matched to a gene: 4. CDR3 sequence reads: CASSLGLAGEYEQYF. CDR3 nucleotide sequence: TGTGCCAGCAGTTTAGGACTAGCGGGGGAATACGAGCAGTACTTC.

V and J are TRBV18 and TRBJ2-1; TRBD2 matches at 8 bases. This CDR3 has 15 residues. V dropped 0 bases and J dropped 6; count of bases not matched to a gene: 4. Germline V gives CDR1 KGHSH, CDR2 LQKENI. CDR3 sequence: CASSPPSGGTNEQFF. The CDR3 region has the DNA TGTGCCAGCTCACCACCCAGCGGGGGTACCAATGAGCAGTTCTTC.

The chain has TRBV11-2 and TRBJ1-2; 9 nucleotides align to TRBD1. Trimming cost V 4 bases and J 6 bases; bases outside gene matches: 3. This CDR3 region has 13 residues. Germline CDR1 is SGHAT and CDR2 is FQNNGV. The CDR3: CASSSDRGHGYTF. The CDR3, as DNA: TGTGCCAGCAGCTCGGACAGGGGACATGGCTACACCTTC.

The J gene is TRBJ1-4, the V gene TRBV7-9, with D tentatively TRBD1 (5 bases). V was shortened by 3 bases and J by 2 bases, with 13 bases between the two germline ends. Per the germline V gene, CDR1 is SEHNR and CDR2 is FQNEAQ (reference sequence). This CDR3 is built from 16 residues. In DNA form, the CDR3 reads TGTGCCAGCAGCTTTAGTGCAGGGCTCACTAATGAAAAACTGTTTTTT. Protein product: CASSFSAGLTNEKLFF.

The CDR3 here is CAVTGGQNTEAFF. The DNA for the CDR3 is TGTGCCGTCACAGGGGGCCAGAACACTGAAGCTTTCTTT. The J gene is TRBJ1-1, the V gene TRBV12-5; 9 nucleotides match TRBD1. The CDR3 totals 13 residues. Germline CDR1 LGHNT, CDR2 FRNRAP.

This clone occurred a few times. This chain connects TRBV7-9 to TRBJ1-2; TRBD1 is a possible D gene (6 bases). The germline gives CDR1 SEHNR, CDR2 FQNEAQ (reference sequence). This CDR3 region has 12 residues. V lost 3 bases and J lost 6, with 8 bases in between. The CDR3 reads CASSFNRDGYTF. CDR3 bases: TGTGCCAGCAGCTTTAACAGGGATGGCTACACCTTC.

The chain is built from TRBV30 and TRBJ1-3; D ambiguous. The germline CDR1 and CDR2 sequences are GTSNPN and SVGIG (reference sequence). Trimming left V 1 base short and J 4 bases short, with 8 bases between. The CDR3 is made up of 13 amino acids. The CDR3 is CAWSGNLGNTIYF. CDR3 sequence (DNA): TGTGCCTGGAGTGGTAACCTAGGAAACACCATATATTTT.

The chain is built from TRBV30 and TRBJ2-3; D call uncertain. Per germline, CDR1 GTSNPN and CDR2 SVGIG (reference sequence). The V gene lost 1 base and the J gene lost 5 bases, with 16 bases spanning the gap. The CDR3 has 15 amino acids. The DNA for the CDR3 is TGTGCCTGGAGTGAAAGTTTCACTTCGGGAGATACGCAGTATTTT. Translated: CAWSESFTSGDTQYF.

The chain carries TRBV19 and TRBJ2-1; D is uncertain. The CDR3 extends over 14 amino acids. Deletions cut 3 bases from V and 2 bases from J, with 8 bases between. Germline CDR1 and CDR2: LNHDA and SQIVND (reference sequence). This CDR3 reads CASSIVAAYNEQFF. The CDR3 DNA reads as TGTGCCAGTAGTATTGTCGCAGCCTACAATGAGCAGTTCTTC.

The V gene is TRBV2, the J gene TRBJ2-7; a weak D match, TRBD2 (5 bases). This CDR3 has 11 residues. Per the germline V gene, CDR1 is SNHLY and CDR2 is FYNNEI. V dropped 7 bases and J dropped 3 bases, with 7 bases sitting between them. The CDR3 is CASTGNYEQYF. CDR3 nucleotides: TGTGCCAGCACGGGGAACTACGAGCAGTACTTC.

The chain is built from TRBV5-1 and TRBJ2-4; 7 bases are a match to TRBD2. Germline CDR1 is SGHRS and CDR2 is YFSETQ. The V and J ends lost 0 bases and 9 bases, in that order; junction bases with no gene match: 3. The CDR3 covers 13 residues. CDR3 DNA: TGCGCCAGCAGCTTGGCCGGGAGGAGCATTCAGTACTTC. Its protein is CASSLAGRSIQYF.

The CDR3 is CASSSGTGVSGNTIYF. CDR3 bases: TGTGCCAGCAGCTCCGGGACAGGGGTCTCTGGAAACACCATATATTTT. J is TRBJ1-3 and V is TRBV6-6; 10 positions agree with TRBD1. The CDR3 spans 16 residues. V shed 6 bases and J 0 bases; nucleotides not matched to a gene: 5. Per the germline V gene, CDR1 is MNHNY and CDR2 is SVGAGI (reference sequence).

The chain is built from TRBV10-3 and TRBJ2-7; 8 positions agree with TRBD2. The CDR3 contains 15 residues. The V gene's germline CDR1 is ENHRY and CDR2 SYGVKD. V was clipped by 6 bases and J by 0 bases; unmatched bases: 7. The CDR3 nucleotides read TGTGCCATCAGCGAGAGTAGCGGGGCCTCCTACGAGCAGTACTTC. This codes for CAISESSGASYEQYF.

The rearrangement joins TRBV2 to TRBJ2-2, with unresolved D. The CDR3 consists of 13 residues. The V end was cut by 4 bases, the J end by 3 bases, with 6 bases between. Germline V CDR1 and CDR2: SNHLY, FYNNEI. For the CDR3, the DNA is TGTGCCAGCAGTGTGGGCTACACCGGGGAGCTGTTTTTT. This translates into CASSVGYTGELFF. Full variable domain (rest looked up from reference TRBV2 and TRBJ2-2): EPEVTQTPSHQVTQMGQEVILRCVPISNHLYFYWYRQILGQKVEFLVSFYNNEISEKSEIFDDQFSVERPDGSNFTLKIRSTKLEDSAMYFCASSVGYTGELFFGEGSRLTVL.

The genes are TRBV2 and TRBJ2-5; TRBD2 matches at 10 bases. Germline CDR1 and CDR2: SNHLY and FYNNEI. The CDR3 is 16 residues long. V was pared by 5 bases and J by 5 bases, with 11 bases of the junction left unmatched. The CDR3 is CASSTGASGSRETQYF. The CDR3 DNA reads TGTGCCAGCAGTACCGGCGCTAGCGGGAGCCGGGAGACCCAGTACTTC.

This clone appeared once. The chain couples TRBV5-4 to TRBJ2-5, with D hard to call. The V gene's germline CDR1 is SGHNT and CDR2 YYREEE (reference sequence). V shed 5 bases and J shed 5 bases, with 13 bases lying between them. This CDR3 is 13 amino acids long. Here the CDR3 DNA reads TGTGCCAGCAGTCCTCGGAGTGAGGAGACCCAGTACTTC. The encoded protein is CASSPRSEETQYF.